This section outlines one TCR beta chain sequence together with its context. The sample comes from a study of blood T cell repertoires in COVID-19. Study background: The study drew acute and convalescent COVID-19 samples from the United States, Italy and Spain. The analysed material was cDNA or gDNA that came from T cells, B-cell-depleted T cells, or PBMCs.

Assay used: immunoSEQ multiplex PCR; TCRdb lists only in-frame clones, some missing. The sample contains approximately 300,000 clones, 90% of which appear only once. Trimming stripped 11 bases from V and 2 bases from J, with 16 bases between. Germline values: CDR1 WSHSY, CDR2 SAAADI. This CDR3 has 13 residues. Cohorts were determined from participant-reported clinical history. The chain combines TRBV10-2 with TRBJ2-7; possible D gene TRBD1, 6 bases. This receptor was obtained from a man in his sixties who had recovered from COVID-19. Sequencing was carried out using PBMCs or T cells enriched from blood (not recorded which). The CDR3 protein is CAARDTVTYEQYF. CDR3 coding DNA: TGCGCCGCGAGGGACACCGTAACCTACGAGCAGTACTTC.